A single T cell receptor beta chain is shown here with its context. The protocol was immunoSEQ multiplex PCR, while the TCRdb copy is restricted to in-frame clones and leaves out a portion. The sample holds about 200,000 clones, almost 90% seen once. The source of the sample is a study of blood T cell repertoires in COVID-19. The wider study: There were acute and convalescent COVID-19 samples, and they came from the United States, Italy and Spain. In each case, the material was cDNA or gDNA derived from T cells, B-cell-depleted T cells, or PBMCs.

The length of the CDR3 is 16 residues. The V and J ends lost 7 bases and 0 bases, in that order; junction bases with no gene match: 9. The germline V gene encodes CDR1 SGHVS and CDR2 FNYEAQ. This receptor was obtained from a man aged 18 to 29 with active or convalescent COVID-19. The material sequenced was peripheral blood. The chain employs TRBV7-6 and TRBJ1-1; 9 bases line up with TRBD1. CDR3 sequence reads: CASTRTTGGLNTEAFF. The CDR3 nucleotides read TGTGCCAGCACCAGAACAACAGGGGGCTTGAACACTGAAGCTTTCTTT.